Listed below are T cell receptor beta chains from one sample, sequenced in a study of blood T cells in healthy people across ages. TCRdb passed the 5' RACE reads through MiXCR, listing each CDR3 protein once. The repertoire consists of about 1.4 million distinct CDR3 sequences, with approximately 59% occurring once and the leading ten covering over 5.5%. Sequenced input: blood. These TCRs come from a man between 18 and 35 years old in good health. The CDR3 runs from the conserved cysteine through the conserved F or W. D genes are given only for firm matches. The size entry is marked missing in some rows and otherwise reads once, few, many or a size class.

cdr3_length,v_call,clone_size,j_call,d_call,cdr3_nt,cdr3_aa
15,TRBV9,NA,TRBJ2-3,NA,TGTGCCAGCAGCCCATCCGCCCTGCGGGCGGATACGCAGTATTTT,CASSPSALRADTQYF
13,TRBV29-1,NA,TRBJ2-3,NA,TGCAGCGTTGTGGGTGACGCCCCAGATACGCAGTATTTT,CSVVGDAPDTQYF
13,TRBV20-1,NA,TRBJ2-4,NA,TGCAGTGCAGCGGCAGGGCTGACAGATACGCAGTACTTC,CSAAAGLTDTQYF
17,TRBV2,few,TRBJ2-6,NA,TGTGCCAGCAGTGAATGGGTACATACGAGAGGGGCCAACGTCCTGACTTTC,CASSEWVHTRGANVLTF
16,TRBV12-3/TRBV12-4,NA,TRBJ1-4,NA,TGTGCCAGCACCTCGGCAGGGGCCATCGGCGGGGAAAAACTGTTTTTT,CASTSAGAIGGEKLFF
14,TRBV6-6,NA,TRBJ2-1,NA,TGTGCCAGCACGAGGGCTAGCCCGGAGGATGAGCAGTTCTTC,CASTRASPEDEQFF
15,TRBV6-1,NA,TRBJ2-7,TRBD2,TGTGCCAGCAGCAAACCGGGACTAGCGGGGTACGAGCAGTACTTC,CASSKPGLAGYEQYF
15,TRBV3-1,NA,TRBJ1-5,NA,TGTGCCAGCAGCCAAGATAAAACAGGGAGGCAGCCCCAGCATTTT,CASSQDKTGRQPQHF
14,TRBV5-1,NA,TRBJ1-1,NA,TGCGCCAGCAGCTTGGCTCCAGGGAACACTGAAGCTTTCTTT,CASSLAPGNTEAFF
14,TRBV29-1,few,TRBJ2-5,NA,TGCAGCGTTGTCCAGGTGGGAATTGCGGAGACCCAGTACTTC,CSVVQVGIAETQYF
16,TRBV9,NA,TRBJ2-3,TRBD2,TGTGCCAGCAGCGACAGACTAGCGGGAGATACAGATACGCAGTATTTT,CASSDRLAGDTDTQYF
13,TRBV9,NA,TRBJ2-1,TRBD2,TGTGCCAGCAGCGACGGGCGGGAGTATGAGCAGTTCTTC,CASSDGREYEQFF
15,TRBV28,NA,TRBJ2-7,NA,TGTGCCAGCACCACTCTTAGAGACAGGCCATACGAGCAGTACTTC,CASTTLRDRPYEQYF
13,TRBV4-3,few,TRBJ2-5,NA,TGCGCCAGCAGCCAGGACCCATGGGGGACCCAGTACTTC,CASSQDPWGTQYF
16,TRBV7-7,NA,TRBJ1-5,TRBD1,TGTGCCAGCAGGCGACAGGGGGTTAATAGCAATCAGCCCCAGCATTTT,CASRRQGVNSNQPQHF
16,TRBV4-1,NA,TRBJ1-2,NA,TGCGCCAGCAGCCAAGCAATAAGTTTGGACGGCTATGGCTACACCTTC,CASSQAISLDGYGYTF
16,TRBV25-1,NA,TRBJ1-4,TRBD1,TGTGCCAGCGGTCCCGGGACAGGGGGCGGTAATGAAAAACTGTTTTTT,CASGPGTGGGNEKLFF
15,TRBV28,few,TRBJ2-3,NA,TGTGCCAGCAGAAAGGCGTCGGAGGAGACAGATACGCAGTATTTT,CASRKASEETDTQYF
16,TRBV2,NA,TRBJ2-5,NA,TGTGCCAGCAGTGAAAAGGACAGACCCTTCGGGGAGACCCAGTACTTC,CASSEKDRPFGETQYF
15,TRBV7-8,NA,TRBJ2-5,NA,TGTGCCAGCAGCTTTGAGACAGCTCTCAAAGAGACCCAGTACTTC,CASSFETALKETQYF
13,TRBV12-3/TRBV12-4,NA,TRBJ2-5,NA,TGTGCCAGCAGTTTAGTCAGAAAAGAGACCCAGTACTTC,CASSLVRKETQYF
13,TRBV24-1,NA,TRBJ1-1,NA,TGTGCCACCAGTGATTTGGGGGCAACTGAGGCTTTCTTT,CATSDLGATEAFF
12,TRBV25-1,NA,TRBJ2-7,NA,TGTGCCAGCAGTGAAAGAGACAATGAGCAGTACTTC,CASSERDNEQYF
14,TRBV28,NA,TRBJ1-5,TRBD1,TGTGCCAGCAGTTTCGACAGGGGGCTTCAGCCCCAGCATTTT,CASSFDRGLQPQHF
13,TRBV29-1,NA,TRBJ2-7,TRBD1,TGCAGCGCCCTGGGGGACAGGGAGCACGAGCAGTACTTC,CSALGDREHEQYF
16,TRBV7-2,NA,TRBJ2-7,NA,TGTGCCAGCAGCTCCATAGACAGGAGATACTCCTACGAGCAGTACTTC,CASSSIDRRYSYEQYF
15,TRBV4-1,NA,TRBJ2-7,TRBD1,TGCGCCAGCAGCCAAGTAGGACAGGGCGCGAACGAGCAGTACTTC,CASSQVGQGANEQYF
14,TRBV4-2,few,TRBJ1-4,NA,TGTGCCAGCAGCCCCAGTCGGCTTAATGAAAAACTGTTTTTT,CASSPSRLNEKLFF
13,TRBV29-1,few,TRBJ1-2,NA,TGCAGCGTTGGCTTCCAGTTGGGCTATGGCTACACCTTC,CSVGFQLGYGYTF
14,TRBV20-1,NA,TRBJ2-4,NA,TGCAGTGCTAGGCGGCCTCTGCACCGCGTGGAGCAGTACTTC,CSARRPLHRVEQYF
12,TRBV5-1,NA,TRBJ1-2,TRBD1,TGCGCCAGCAGCTGGACAGGGGAGGGCTACACCTTC,CASSWTGEGYTF
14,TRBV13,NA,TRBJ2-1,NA,TGTGCCAGCAGTCCAGGGACCAACCCCAATGAGCAGTTCTTC,CASSPGTNPNEQFF
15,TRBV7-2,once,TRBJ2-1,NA,TGTGCCAGCAGCTTGCTAGCTTTGGGGGGCAATGAGCAGTTCTTC,CASSLLALGGNEQFF
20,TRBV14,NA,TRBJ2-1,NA,TGTGCCAGCAGCCAAGACTTAAAAGGGGGACTTCGAAGCTCCTACAATGAGCAGTTCTTC,CASSQDLKGGLRSSYNEQFF
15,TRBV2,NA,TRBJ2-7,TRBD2,TGTGCCAGCAGTGAACCCCTAGCGGACCCCTACGAGCAGTACTTC,CASSEPLADPYEQYF
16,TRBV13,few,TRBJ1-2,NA,TGTGCCAGCAGCTTATTTCAGGAAACGGGGATCTATGGCTACACCTTC,CASSLFQETGIYGYTF
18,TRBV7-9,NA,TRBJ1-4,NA,TGTGCCAGCAGCTTAGATCTTCGCCAGACAGTTACGAATGAAAACCTGTTTTTT,CASSLDLRQTVTNENLFF
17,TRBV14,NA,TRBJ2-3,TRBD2,TGTGCCAGCAGCTTACTAGCGGGATACCTTAGCACAGATACGCAGTATTTT,CASSLLAGYLSTDTQYF
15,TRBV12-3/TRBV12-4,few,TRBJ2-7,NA,TGTGCCAGCAGTTTATCCAGTGGGCTCACCGACGAGCAGTACTTC,CASSLSSGLTDEQYF
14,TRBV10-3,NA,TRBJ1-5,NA,TGTGCCATCAGTTACGACCCTAGCAATCAGCCCCAGCATTTT,CAISYDPSNQPQHF
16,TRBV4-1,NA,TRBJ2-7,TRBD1,TGCGCCAGCAGCCAAGAATGGGGACAGGGCGCCTACGAGCAGTACTTC,CASSQEWGQGAYEQYF
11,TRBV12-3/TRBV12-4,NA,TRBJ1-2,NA,TGTGCCAGCAGTTCCCAGATGGGCTACACCTTC,CASSSQMGYTF
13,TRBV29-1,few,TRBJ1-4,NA,TGCAGCGTTACCGACAGGACCGACGAAAAACTGTTTTTT,CSVTDRTDEKLFF
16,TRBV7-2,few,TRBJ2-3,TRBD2,TGTGCCAGCAGCTTAGTTTCTAGCGGAGGCACAGATACGCAGTATTTT,CASSLVSSGGTDTQYF
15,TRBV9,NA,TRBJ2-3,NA,TGTGCCAGCAGCGTCCATATCAGGAGCACAGATACGCAGTATTTT,CASSVHIRSTDTQYF
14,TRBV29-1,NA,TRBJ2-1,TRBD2,TGCAGCCCCCTACTAGCGGGAGTAGGTAATGAGCAGTTCTTC,CSPLLAGVGNEQFF
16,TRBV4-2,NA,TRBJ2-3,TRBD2,TGTGCCAGCAGCCAACTAGCGGGGGAGGGCACAGATACGCAGTATTTT,CASSQLAGEGTDTQYF
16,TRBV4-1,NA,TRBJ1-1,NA,TGCGCCAGCAGCCAAGATCCGGGAGGGGCAGGCACTGAAGCTTTCTTT,CASSQDPGGAGTEAFF
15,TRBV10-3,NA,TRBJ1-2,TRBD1,TGTGCCATCAGGGCGGTCGACAGGGGGCCCTATGGCTACACCTTC,CAIRAVDRGPYGYTF
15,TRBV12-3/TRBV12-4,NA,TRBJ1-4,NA,TGTGCCAGCAGTCCCCTCAGGGGCAGTCATGAAAAACTGTTTTTT,CASSPLRGSHEKLFF
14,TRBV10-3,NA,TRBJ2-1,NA,TGTGCCATCAGTGGCCCCCCTGGGGACAATGAGCAGTTCTTC,CAISGPPGDNEQFF
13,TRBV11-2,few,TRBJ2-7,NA,TGTGCCAGCAGCTTCGGTGCGGGGAACGAGCAGTACTTC,CASSFGAGNEQYF
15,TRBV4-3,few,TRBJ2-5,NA,TGCGCCAGCAGCCAAGAGTGGCTGTACCAAGAGACCCAGTACTTC,CASSQEWLYQETQYF
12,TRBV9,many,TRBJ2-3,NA,TGTGCCAGCAGTTCCGGGGCAGATACGCAGTATTTT,CASSSGADTQYF
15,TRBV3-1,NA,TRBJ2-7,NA,TGTGCCAGCAGCCTAGGGCAGGGCGTAAGGGACGAGCAGTACTTC,CASSLGQGVRDEQYF
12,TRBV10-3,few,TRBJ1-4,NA,TGTGCCATCAGTGAGGGTGAAGAAAAACTGTTTTTT,CAISEGEEKLFF